The rows below give T cell receptor beta chains drawn from one sample of a study of shared clonotypes between healthy human individuals. Libraries were prepared by immunoSEQ multiplex PCR; TCRdb keeps only in-frame clonotypes and omits some of them. Of 500,000 to 650,000 clones listed, around 81% are singletons. Sequenced material: PBMCs. Receptors were obtained from a woman between 40 and 50 years old in good health. Some clones in this sample may be carry-over from other donors' samples. Each CDR3 is given with its conserved first and last residue. Fields, in order: J gene, D gene, CDR3 length, V gene, clone size, CDR3 protein, CDR3 DNA. The D gene is left open where the match is weak. For some rows the clone size is stated as once, few or many, or as a class when expanded; others skip it.

>TRBJ2-7|NA|13|TRBV6-1|NA
CASSKTETYEQYF
TGTGCCAGCAGTAAGACAGAGACCTACGAGCAGTACTTC
>TRBJ2-7|TRBD1|15|TRBV9|NA
CASSVTGTEKYEQYF
TGTGCCAGCAGCGTAACCGGGACAGAAAAATACGAGCAGTACTTC
>TRBJ1-2|NA|13|TRBV25-1|NA
CASSGTSSYGYTF
TGTGCCAGCAGTGGGACATCCTCCTATGGCTACACCTTC
>TRBJ2-7|TRBD2|12|TRBV28|NA
CASTSGVYEQYF
TGTGCCAGCACTAGCGGGGTCTACGAGCAGTACTTC
>TRBJ2-7|NA|13|TRBV27|NA
CASSWASTYEQYF
TGTGCCAGCAGTTGGGCATCCACCTACGAGCAGTACTTC
>TRBJ1-1|NA|15|TRBV7-2|NA
CASSLVGGDWTEAFF
TGTGCCAGCAGCTTAGTTGGTGGGGATTGGACTGAAGCTTTCTTT
>TRBJ2-2|NA|14|TRBV18|NA
CASSLEQDTGELFF
TGTGCCAGCTCACTAGAACAAGACACCGGGGAGCTGTTTTTT
>TRBJ1-4|TRBD1|15|TRBV11-2|NA
CASSTGDRFNEKLFF
TGTGCCAGCAGCACGGGGGACAGATTTAATGAAAAACTGTTTTTT
>TRBJ2-7|TRBD1|11|TRBV7-8|NA
CASSLQGEQYF
TGTGCCAGCAGCCTACAGGGGGAGCAGTACTTC
>TRBJ2-1|TRBD2|17|TRBV5-1|NA
CASSLVVGGRAGNEQFF
TGCGCCAGCAGCTTGGTCGTTGGGGGGAGGGCCGGAAATGAGCAGTTCTTC
>TRBJ2-5|TRBD1|13|TRBV2|NA
CASYQTGLETQYF
TGTGCCAGCTACCAGACAGGGTTGGAGACCCAGTACTTC
>TRBJ1-4|TRBD1|16|TRBV28|NA
CASSPGTGATNEKLFF
TGTGCCAGCAGTCCCGGGACAGGAGCTACCAATGAAAAACTGTTTTTT
>TRBJ2-7|NA|13|TRBV11-2|NA
CASSPLRQYEQYF
TGTGCCAGCAGCCCGCTTCGTCAGTACGAGCAGTACTTC
>TRBJ2-1|TRBD2|17|TRBV5-4|NA
CASSPGLAGGSYNEQFF
TGTGCCAGCAGCCCAGGACTAGCGGGAGGCTCCTACAATGAGCAGTTCTTC
>TRBJ2-1|TRBD2|13|TRBV7-3|NA
CASSDGLAQEQFF
TGTGCCAGCAGCGACGGACTAGCCCAAGAGCAGTTCTTC
>TRBJ2-7|NA|12|TRBV29-1|NA
CSVLARAYEQYF
TGCAGCGTTTTAGCGAGGGCTTACGAGCAGTACTTC
>TRBJ2-2|NA|13|TRBV6-4|many
CASSDRATGELFF
TGTGCCAGCAGTGACAGGGCCACCGGGGAGCTGTTTTTT
>TRBJ2-1|NA|16|TRBV21-1|NA
CASSNAGDRGYNEQFF
TGTGCCAGCAGCAATGCGGGGGACAGGGGTTACAATGAGCAGTTCTTC
>TRBJ2-1|TRBD2|15|TRBV7-8|NA
CASSLPGLAGVSKFF
TGTGCCAGCAGCTTACCGGGACTAGCGGGAGTTTCGAAGTTCTTC
>TRBJ2-2|NA|16|TRBV15|NA
CATSRGAGFRTGELFF
TGTGCCACCAGCAGAGGGGCAGGGTTTCGGACCGGGGAGCTGTTTTTT
>TRBJ2-3|TRBD2|17|TRBV28|NA
CASSQYQLAGGADTQYF
TGTGCCAGCAGTCAATACCAACTAGCGGGAGGTGCAGATACGCAGTATTTT
>TRBJ2-1|TRBD2|13|TRBV5-1|NA
CASTGLAVNEQFF
TGCGCCAGCACTGGACTAGCGGTCAATGAGCAGTTCTTC
>TRBJ2-5|TRBD1|15|TRBV18|NA
CASSPLGQGQETQYF
TGTGCCAGCTCACCATTGGGACAGGGCCAAGAGACCCAGTACTTC
>TRBJ2-3|NA|14|TRBV27|NA
CASSPHAVADTQYF
TGTGCCAGCAGTCCCCACGCCGTGGCAGATACGCAGTATTTT
>TRBJ1-2|TRBD1|15|TRBV5-1|NA
CASSLRGQPNYGYTF
TGCGCCAGCAGCTTGAGGGGACAGCCAAACTATGGCTACACCTTC
>TRBJ2-7|NA|13|TRBV7-2|once
CASSLGRNYEQYF
TGTGCCAGCAGCTTAGGTCGGAACTACGAGCAGTACTTC
>TRBJ2-1|TRBD2|15|TRBV5-1|NA
CASSRTSGAYNEQFF
TGCGCCAGCAGCCGGACTAGCGGAGCCTACAATGAGCAGTTCTTC
>TRBJ1-2|TRBD1|15|TRBV28|NA
CASSLHNTGGYGYTF
TGTGCCAGCAGTTTACATAACACAGGGGGATATGGCTACACCTTC
>TRBJ2-5|NA|15|TRBV10-3|NA
CAISGAGDPQETQYF
TGTGCCATCAGTGGGGCAGGGGACCCCCAAGAGACCCAGTACTTC
>TRBJ2-5|TRBD2|13|TRBV28|NA
CASCSGRPETQYF
TGTGCCAGCTGCAGCGGGAGGCCAGAGACCCAGTACTTC
>TRBJ1-1|NA|15|TRBV6-1|NA
CAISESGQLNTEAFF
TGTGCCATCAGTGAGTCAGGACAGTTGAACACTGAAGCTTTCTTT
>TRBJ2-2|NA|16|TRBV9|NA
CASSASGLAATGELFF
TGTGCCAGCAGCGCTAGTGGGTTAGCGGCCACCGGGGAGCTGTTTTTT
>TRBJ1-1|NA|13|TRBV2|few
CASSVQLNTEAFF
TGTGCCAGCAGTGTTCAACTGAACACTGAAGCTTTCTTT
>TRBJ2-3|TRBD2|16|TRBV7-3|few
CASSSRTSGRWDTQYF
TGTGCCAGCAGCTCTCGGACTAGCGGGAGGTGGGATACGCAGTATTTT
>TRBJ2-5|NA|13|TRBV30|NA
CAWSVSLGETQYF
TGTGCCTGGAGTGTTTCCCTGGGGGAGACCCAGTACTTC
>TRBJ2-3|TRBD2|17|TRBV5-1|NA
CASSLFVGLADTDTQYF
TGCGCCAGCAGCTTGTTCGTGGGACTAGCGGACACAGATACGCAGTATTTT
>TRBJ2-7|NA|14|TRBV6-6|NA
CASEGKGGSYEQYF
TGTGCCAGCGAGGGGAAAGGGGGCTCCTACGAGCAGTACTTC
>TRBJ2-5|TRBD2|14|TRBV28|NA
CASSLGTRRKAQYF
TGTGCCAGCAGTTTAGGGACTAGGAGAAAGGCCCAGTACTTC
>TRBJ1-4|NA|13|TRBV28|NA
CACMATINEKLFF
TGTGCCTGTATGGCGACAATCAATGAAAAACTGTTTTTT
>TRBJ2-7|NA|13|TRBV5-1|NA
CASSLGFGYEQYF
TGCGCCAGCAGCTTGGGTTTTGGCTACGAGCAGTACTTC
>TRBJ2-7|TRBD2|15|TRBV18|NA
CASALAGTSSYEQYF
TGTGCCAGCGCGCTAGCGGGGACAAGCTCCTACGAGCAGTACTTC
>TRBJ2-5|TRBD2|15|TRBV15|NA
CATSRDPTSGETQYF
TGCGCCACCAGCAGAGATCCGACTAGCGGAGAGACCCAGTACTTC
>TRBJ1-1|NA|14|TRBV2|many
CASRLGRQNTEAFF
TGTGCCAGCAGATTAGGACGGCAGAACACTGAAGCTTTCTTT